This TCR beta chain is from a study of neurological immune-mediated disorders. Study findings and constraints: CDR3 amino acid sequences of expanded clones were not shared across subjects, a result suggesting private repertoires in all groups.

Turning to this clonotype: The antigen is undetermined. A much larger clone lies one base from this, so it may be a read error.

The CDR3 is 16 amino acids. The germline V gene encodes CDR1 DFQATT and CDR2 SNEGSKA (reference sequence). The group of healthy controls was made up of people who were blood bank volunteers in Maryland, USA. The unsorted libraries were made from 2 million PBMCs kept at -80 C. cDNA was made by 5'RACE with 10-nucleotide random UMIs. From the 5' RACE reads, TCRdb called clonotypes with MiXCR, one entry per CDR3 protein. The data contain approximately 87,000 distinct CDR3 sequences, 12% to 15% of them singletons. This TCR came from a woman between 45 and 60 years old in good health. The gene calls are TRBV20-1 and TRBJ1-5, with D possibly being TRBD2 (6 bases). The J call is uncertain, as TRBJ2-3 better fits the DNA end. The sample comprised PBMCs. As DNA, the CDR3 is TGCAGTGCGAACAAATGGGGACTCAGAAGCAATCAGCCCCAGTATTTT. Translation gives CSANKWGLRSNQPQYF.